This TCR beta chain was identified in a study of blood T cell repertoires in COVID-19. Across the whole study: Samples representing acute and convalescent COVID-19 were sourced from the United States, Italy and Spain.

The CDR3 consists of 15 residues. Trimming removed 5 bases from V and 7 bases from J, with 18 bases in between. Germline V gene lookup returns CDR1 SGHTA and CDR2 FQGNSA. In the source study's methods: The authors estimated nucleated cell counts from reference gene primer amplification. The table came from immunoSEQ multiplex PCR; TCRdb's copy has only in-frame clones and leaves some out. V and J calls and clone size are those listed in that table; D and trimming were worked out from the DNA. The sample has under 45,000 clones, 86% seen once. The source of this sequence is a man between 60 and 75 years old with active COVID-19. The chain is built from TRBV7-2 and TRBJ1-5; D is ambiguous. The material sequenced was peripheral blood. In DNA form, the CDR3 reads TGTGCCAGCAGCGGGGAGGGATCCTTCCTCCAGCCCCAGCATTTT. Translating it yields CASSGEGSFLQPQHF.